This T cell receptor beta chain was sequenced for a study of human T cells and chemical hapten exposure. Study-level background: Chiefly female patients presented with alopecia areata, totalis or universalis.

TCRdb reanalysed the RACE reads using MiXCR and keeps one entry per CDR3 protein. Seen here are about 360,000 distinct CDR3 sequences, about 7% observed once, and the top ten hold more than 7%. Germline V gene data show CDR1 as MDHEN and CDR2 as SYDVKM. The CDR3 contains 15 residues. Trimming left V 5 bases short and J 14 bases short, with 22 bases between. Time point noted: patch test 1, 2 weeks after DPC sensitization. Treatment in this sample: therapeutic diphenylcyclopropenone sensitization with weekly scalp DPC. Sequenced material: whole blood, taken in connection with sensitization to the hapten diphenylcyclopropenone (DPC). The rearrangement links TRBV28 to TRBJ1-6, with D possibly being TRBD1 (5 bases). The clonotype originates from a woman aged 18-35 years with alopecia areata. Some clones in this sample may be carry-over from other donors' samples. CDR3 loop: CASSPTEVSSGTLHF. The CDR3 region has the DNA TGTGCCAGCAGTCCGACAGAGGTCTCTTCGGGCACCCTCCACTTT. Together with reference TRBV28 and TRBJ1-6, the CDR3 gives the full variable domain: DVKVTQSSRYLVKRTGEKVFLECVQDMDHENMFWYRQDPGLGLRLIYFSYDVKMKEKGDIPEGYSVSREKKERFSLILESASTNQTSMYLCASSPTEVSSGTLHFGNGTRLTVT.